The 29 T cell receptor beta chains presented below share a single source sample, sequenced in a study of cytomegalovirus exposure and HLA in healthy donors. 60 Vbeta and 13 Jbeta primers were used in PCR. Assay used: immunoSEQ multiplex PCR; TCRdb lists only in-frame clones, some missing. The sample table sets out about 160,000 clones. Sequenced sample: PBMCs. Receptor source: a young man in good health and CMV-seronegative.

The CDR3 DNA is TGTGCCACCAGCAGAGATCAAACTCCATCGTACGAGCAGTACTTC. Encoded protein: CATSRDQTPSYEQYF. The chain carries TRBV15 and TRBJ2-7; D is unresolved. V was shortened by 0 bases and J by 4 bases, with 13 bases between the two germline ends. Germline lookup yields CDR1 LNHNV and CDR2 YYDKDF (reference sequence). This CDR3 has 15 amino acids.

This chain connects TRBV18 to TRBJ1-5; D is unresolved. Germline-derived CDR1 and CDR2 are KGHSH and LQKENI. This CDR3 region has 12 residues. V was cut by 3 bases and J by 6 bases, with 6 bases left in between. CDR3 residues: CASSPSSQPQHF. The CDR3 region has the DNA TGTGCCAGCTCACCCTCGAGTCAGCCCCAGCATTTT. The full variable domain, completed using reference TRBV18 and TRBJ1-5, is NAGVMQNPRHLVRRRGQEARLRCSPMKGHSHVYWYRQLPEEGLKFMVYLQKENIIDESGMPKERFSAEFPKEGPSILRIQQVVRGDSAAYFCASSPSSQPQHFGDGTRLSIL.

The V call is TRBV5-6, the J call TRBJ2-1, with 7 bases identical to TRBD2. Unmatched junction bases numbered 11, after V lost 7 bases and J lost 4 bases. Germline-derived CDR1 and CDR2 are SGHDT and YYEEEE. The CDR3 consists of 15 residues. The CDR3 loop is CASRLGGEGYNEQFF. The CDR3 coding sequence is TGTGCCAGCCGCCTGGGGGGGGAGGGGTACAATGAGCAGTTCTTC.

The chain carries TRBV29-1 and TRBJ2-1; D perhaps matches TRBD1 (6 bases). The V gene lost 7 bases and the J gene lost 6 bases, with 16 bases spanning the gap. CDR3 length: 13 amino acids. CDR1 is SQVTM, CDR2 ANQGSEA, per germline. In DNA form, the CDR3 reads TGCAGCGGGACAGCTTTTACTTTCAATGAGCAGTTCTTC. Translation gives CSGTAFTFNEQFF.

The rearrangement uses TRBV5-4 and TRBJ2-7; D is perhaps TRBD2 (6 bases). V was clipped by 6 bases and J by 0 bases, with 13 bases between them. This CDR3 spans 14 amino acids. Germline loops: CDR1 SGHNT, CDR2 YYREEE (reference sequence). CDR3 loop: CASTPGGRSYEQYF. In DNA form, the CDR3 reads TGTGCCAGCACCCCCGGGGGTCGCTCCTACGAGCAGTACTTC.

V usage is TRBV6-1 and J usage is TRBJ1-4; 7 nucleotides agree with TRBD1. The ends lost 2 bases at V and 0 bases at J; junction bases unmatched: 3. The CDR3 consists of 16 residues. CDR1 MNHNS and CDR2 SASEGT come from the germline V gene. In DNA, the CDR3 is TGTGCCAGCAGTGAAAGGGGACAGCCAACTAATGAAAAACTGTTTTTT. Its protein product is CASSERGQPTNEKLFF.

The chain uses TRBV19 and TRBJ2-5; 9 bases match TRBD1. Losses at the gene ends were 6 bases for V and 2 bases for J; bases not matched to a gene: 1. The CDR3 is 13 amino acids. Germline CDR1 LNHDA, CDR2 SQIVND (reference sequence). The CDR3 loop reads CASRDRGQETQYF. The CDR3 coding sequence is TGTGCCAGTAGGGACAGGGGACAAGAGACCCAGTACTTC.

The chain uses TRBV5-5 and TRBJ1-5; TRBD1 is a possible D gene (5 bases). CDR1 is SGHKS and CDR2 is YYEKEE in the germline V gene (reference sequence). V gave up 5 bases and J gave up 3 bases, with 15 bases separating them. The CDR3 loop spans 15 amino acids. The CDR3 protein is CASRLTATNNQPQHF. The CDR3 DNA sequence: TGTGCCAGCAGGCTGACAGCAACTAACAATCAGCCCCAGCATTTT.

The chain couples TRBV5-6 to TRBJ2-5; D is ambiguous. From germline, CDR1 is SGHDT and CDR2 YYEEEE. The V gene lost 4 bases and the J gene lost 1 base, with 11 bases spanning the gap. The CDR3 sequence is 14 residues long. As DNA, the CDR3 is TGTGCCAGCAGCCCCCTCGAGGTCCAAGAGACCCAGTACTTC. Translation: CASSPLEVQETQYF.

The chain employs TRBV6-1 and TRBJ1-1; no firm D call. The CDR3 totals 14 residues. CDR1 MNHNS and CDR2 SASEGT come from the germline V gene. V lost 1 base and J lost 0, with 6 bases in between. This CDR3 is CASSEDPVNTEAFF. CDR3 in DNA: TGTGCCAGCAGTGAAGATCCGGTGAACACTGAAGCTTTCTTT.

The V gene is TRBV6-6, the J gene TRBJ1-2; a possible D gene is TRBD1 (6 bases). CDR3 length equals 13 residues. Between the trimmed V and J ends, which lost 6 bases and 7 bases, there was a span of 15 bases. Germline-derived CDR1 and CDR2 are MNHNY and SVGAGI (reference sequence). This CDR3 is CASSRGQPSGYTF. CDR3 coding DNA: TGTGCCAGCAGCCGCGGACAGCCTTCTGGCTACACCTTC.

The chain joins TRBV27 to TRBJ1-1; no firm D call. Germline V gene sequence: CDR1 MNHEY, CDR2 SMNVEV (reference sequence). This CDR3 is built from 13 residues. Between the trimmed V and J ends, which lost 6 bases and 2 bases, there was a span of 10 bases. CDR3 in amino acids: CASRGSGNTEAFF. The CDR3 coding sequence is TGTGCCAGCAGGGGCAGCGGTAACACTGAAGCTTTCTTT.

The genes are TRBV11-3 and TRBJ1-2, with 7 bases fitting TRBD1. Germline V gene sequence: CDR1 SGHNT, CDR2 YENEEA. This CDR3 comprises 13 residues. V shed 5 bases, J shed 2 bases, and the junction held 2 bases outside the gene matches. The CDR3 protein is CASSPGQNYGYTF. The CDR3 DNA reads TGTGCCAGCAGCCCGGGACAGAACTATGGCTACACCTTC.

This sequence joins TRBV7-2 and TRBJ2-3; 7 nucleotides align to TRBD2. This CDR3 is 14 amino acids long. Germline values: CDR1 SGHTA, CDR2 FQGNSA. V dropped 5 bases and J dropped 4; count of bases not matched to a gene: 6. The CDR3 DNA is TGTGCCAGCAGCCTAGGACTAGTTTCAGATACGCAGTATTTT. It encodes CASSLGLVSDTQYF.

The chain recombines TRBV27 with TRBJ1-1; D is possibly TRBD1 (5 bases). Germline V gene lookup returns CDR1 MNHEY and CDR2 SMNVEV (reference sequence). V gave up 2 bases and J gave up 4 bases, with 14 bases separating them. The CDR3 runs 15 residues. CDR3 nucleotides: TGTGCCAGCAGTTTAGAAGGGGTCGGGGGCACTGAAGCTTTCTTT. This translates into CASSLEGVGGTEAFF.

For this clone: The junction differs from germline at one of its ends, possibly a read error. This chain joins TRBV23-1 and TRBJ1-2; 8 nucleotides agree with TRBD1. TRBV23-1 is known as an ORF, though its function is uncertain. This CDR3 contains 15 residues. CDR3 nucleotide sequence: TGCGCCAGCAGTCACCCCACGCTGGACAGGGCCCCTTCTCCCTTC. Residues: CASSHPTLDRAPSPF.

In nucleotides, the CDR3 is TGTGCCAGCAGCTTCGGACTTCAAGAGACCCAGTACTTC. As protein: CASSFGLQETQYF. J is TRBJ2-5 and V is TRBV5-5, with a possible D match to TRBD2 (5 bases). Per the germline V gene, CDR1 is SGHKS and CDR2 is YYEKEE (reference sequence). This CDR3 comprises 13 residues. Trimming removed 2 bases from V and 2 bases from J, with 7 bases in between.

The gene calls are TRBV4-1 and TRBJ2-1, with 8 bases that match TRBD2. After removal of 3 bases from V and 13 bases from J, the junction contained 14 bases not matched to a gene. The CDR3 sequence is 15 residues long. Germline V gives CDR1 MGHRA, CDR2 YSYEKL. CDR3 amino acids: CASSHPLTGTRHQFF. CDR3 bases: TGCGCCAGCAGCCACCCGCTTACCGGGACTAGGCATCAGTTCTTC.

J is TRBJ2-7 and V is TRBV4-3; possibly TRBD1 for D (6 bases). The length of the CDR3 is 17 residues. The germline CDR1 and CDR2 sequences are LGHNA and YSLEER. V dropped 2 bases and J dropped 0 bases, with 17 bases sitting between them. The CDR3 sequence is CASSQTTVGHYSYEQYF. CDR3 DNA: TGCGCCAGCAGCCAAACTACCGTGGGACACTACTCCTACGAGCAGTACTTC.

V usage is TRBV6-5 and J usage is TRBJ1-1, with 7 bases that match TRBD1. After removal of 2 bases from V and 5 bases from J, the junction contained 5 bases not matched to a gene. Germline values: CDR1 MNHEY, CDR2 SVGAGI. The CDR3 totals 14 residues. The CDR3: CASSYRDSRTEAFF. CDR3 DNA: TGTGCCAGCAGTTACCGGGACAGCCGGACTGAAGCTTTCTTT.

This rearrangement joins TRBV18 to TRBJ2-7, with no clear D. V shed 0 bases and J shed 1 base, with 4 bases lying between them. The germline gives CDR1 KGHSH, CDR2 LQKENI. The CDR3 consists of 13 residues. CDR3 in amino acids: CASSPPTSYEQYF. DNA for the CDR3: TGTGCCAGCTCACCACCGACATCCTACGAGCAGTACTTC.

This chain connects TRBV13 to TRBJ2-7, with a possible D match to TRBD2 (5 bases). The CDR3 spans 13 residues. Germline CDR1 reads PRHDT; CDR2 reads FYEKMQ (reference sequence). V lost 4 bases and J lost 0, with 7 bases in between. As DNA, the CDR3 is TGTGCCAGCAGCTCCGGGGTCTCCTACGAGCAGTACTTC. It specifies CASSSGVSYEQYF.

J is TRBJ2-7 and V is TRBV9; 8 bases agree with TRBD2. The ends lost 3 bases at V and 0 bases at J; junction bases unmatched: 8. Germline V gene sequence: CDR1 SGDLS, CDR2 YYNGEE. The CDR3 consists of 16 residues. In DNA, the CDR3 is TGTGCCAGCAGCGCCCCTGGGAGCGGGAGCTCCTACGAGCAGTACTTC. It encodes CASSAPGSGSSYEQYF.

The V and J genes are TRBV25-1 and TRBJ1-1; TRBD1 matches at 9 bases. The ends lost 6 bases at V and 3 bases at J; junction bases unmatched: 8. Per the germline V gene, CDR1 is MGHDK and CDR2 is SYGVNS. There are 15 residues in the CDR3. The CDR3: CASRAQGAWHTEAFF. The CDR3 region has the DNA TGTGCCAGCAGGGCACAGGGGGCTTGGCACACTGAAGCTTTCTTT.

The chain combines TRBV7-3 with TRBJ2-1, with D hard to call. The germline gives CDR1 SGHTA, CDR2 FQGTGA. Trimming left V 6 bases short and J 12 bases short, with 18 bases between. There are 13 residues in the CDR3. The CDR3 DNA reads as TGTGCCAGCAGTCAACCCCCAACCAACGGGCAGTTCTTC. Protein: CASSQPPTNGQFF. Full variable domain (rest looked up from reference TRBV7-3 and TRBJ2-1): GAGVSQTPSNKVTEKGKYVELRCDPISGHTALYWYRQSLGQGPEFLIYFQGTGAADDSGLPNDRFFAVRPEGSVSTLKIQRTERGDSAVYLCASSQPPTNGQFFGPGTRLTVL.

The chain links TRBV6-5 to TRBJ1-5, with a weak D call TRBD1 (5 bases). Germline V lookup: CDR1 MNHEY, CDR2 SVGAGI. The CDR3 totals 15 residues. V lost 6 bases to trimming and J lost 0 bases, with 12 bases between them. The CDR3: CASSLDSLSNQPQHF. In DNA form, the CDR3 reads TGTGCCAGCAGCCTAGACAGTCTTAGCAATCAGCCCCAGCATTTT.

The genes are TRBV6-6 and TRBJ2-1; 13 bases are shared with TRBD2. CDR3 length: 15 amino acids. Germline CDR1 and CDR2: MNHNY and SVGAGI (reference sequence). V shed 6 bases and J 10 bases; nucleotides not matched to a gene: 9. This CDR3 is CASSPGLAGTEEQFF. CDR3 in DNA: TGTGCCAGCAGCCCGGGACTAGCGGGAACTGAGGAGCAGTTCTTC.

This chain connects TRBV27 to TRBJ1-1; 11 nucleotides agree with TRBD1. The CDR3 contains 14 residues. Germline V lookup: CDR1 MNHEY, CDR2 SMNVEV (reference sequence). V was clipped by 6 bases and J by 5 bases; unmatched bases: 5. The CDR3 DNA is TGTGCCAGCAGGAGGACAGGGGGCTATACTGAAGCTTTCTTT. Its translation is CASRRTGGYTEAFF.

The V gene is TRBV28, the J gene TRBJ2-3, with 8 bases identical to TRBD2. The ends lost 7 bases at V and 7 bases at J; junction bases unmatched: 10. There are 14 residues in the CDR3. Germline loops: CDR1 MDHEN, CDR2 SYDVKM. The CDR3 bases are TGTGCCAGCACCTTGAGCGGGAGCGGGTATACGCAGTATTTT. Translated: CASTLSGSGYTQYF.